The 24 T cell receptor beta chains in this list originate from one sample, sequenced in a study of monozygotic twins with inflammatory bowel disease. From its re-call of the 5' RACE reads, TCRdb lists each CDR3 protein once, without DNA. The table for this sample gives some 99,000 distinct CDR3 sequences. The sample comprised blood. Source of these receptors: a human donor with ulcerative colitis or Crohn's disease, or a healthy co-twin of an affected twin (not recorded which).

The chain combines TRBV28 with TRBJ1-5; TCRdb's assignment of TRBD1 cannot be checked, as there is no DNA. CDR3 length: 17 amino acids. Germline V CDR1 and CDR2: MDHEN, SYDVKM. CDR3: CASSLWGAGDSNQPQHF.

The gene calls are TRBV5-6 and TRBJ2-3. The CDR3 spans 11 residues. Germline assignment: CDR1 SGHDT and CDR2 YYEEEE. CDR3 sequence reads: CASGITDTQYF.

V usage is TRBV28 and J usage is TRBJ2-7; TCRdb's D call of TRBD1 is untestable without DNA. This CDR3 contains 14 residues. Germline CDR1 and CDR2: MDHEN and SYDVKM. The CDR3 spells CASSLFRGAYEQYF.

This chain links TRBV5-1 with TRBJ2-3. Germline CDR1 is SGHRS and CDR2 is YFSETQ. CDR3 length: 12 amino acids. CDR3 protein: CASSLLSDTQYF.

The rearrangement joins TRBV12-3 or TRBV12-4 to TRBJ2-3; the D call of TRBD2 rests on TCRdb alone, since no DNA is present to check it. The CDR3 length is 14 residues. The CDR3 protein is CASGQLAEGDTQYF.

V and J are TRBV10-3 and TRBJ1-5; the TCRdb D gene call, TRBD1, has no DNA to confirm it. CDR1 and CDR2 from the germline V gene are ENHRY and SYGVKD. The CDR3 contains 14 residues. CDR3 protein: CAARGQGGNQPQHF.

The V call is TRBV5-1, the J call TRBJ1-4; TCRdb indicates TRBD1, and absent DNA this call remains unverified. The length of the CDR3 is 18 residues. Germline V gene lookup returns CDR1 SGHRS and CDR2 YFSETQ. The CDR3 sequence is CASSLDDRVLLTNEKLFF.

V is TRBV18 and J is TRBJ1-6. This CDR3 contains 16 residues. Germline CDR1 is KGHSH and CDR2 is LQKENI. The CDR3 protein is CASSPSPSRDNSPLHF. The variable domain in full, completed from reference TRBV18 and TRBJ1-6, reads NAGVMQNPRHLVRRRGQEARLRCSPMKGHSHVYWYRQLPEEGLKFMVYLQKENIIDESGMPKERFSAEFPKEGPSILRIQQVVRGDSAAYFCASSPSPSRDNSPLHFGNGTRLTVT.

The chain is built from TRBV5-5 and TRBJ2-3; there is no DNA to check the TCRdb D call of TRBD2. The germline gives CDR1 SGHKS, CDR2 YYEKEE (reference sequence). The CDR3 is made up of 17 amino acids. The CDR3 loop is CASSPGRTAGAQDTQYF.

V usage is TRBV19 and J usage is TRBJ2-1; TCRdb's D call, TRBD1, is unchecked because there is no DNA. CDR3 length: 14 amino acids. Germline V lookup: CDR1 LNHDA, CDR2 SQIVND (reference sequence). The CDR3: CASTPGTYYNEQFF.

The V and J genes are TRBV20-1 and TRBJ1-4; TCRdb selects TRBD1, and the lack of DNA leaves this call unchecked. CDR1 is DFQATT and CDR2 is SNEGSKA in the germline V gene (reference sequence). This CDR3 has 17 residues. The CDR3 loop is CSARDLDRFATNEKLFF.

This sequence joins TRBV5-1 and TRBJ2-2; TCRdb indicates TRBD2, and absent DNA this call remains unverified. Per the germline V gene, CDR1 is SGHRS and CDR2 is YFSETQ. This CDR3 is 15 amino acids long. CDR3 region: CASSPDSRGLGELFF.

The chain uses TRBV6-2 or TRBV6-3 and TRBJ2-1. This CDR3 comprises 15 residues. Per the germline V gene, CDR1 is MNHEY and CDR2 is SVGEGT. CDR3 amino acids: CASRPRLGSYNEQFF.

This chain links TRBV12-3 or TRBV12-4 with TRBJ2-1; TCRdb names TRBD1, which stays unverified in the absence of DNA. The CDR3 extends over 15 amino acids. The CDR3 sequence: CASSPSGGGYNEQFF.

The chain has TRBV4-1 and TRBJ2-1; absent DNA, TCRdb's TRBD1 call cannot be checked. Germline assignment: CDR1 MGHRA and CDR2 YSYEKL. This CDR3 contains 18 residues. CDR3 protein: CASSQAGLIGQGYNEQFF.

The chain carries TRBV6-2 or TRBV6-3 and TRBJ1-5. The CDR3 runs 14 residues. The germline gives CDR1 MNHEY, CDR2 SVGEGT. CDR3 protein: CASSDRVGNQPQHF.

The V gene is TRBV5-1, the J gene TRBJ1-2; the TRBD1 assignment by TCRdb is unverifiable without DNA. The CDR3 runs 15 residues. CDR1 is SGHRS, CDR2 YFSETQ, per germline. CDR3 amino acids: CASSLDGGQAGGYTF.

The chain uses TRBV5-8 and TRBJ1-5. The CDR3 is 14 amino acids. The germline CDR1 and CDR2 sequences are SGHTS and YDEGEE. The CDR3 sequence is CASNDGRVEQPQHF.

The V gene is TRBV4-2, the J gene TRBJ2-1; the TCRdb D gene call, TRBD2, has no DNA to confirm it. This CDR3 has 16 amino acids. Germline V gene sequence: CDR1 LGHNA, CDR2 YNFKEQ. CDR3 loop: CASSTRLAGVSDEQFF.

The chain carries TRBV7-9 and TRBJ1-2. Germline loops: CDR1 SEHNR, CDR2 FQNEAQ (reference sequence). The CDR3 totals 15 residues. Here the CDR3 reads CASSLGSSAAYGYTF.

The chain is built from TRBV7-2 and TRBJ1-4; TCRdb lists TRBD1, though no DNA is available to test this call. This CDR3 spans 14 amino acids. In germline, CDR1 is SGHTA, CDR2 FQGNSA. The CDR3 reads CASSSQGSGEKLFF.

V is TRBV4-2 and J is TRBJ2-7; no DNA is available, so the TRBD2 call from TCRdb remains unchecked. CDR1 and CDR2 from the germline V gene are LGHNA and YNFKEQ. The CDR3 sequence is 16 residues long. The CDR3 region is CASSQEGGLPTYEQYF.

The chain is built from TRBV5-5 and TRBJ1-2; the D call of TRBD1 rests on TCRdb alone, since no DNA is present to check it. Germline V gene lookup returns CDR1 SGHKS and CDR2 YYEKEE (reference sequence). This CDR3 is 14 amino acids long. The CDR3 sequence is CASSPGEGYYGYTF.

The CDR3 spells CASSYGRAEDTQYF. The gene calls are TRBV11-3 and TRBJ2-3; TCRdb selects TRBD2, and the lack of DNA leaves this call unchecked. Germline-derived CDR1 and CDR2 are SGHNT and YENEEA. The CDR3 totals 14 residues.